There are many counts of the clone carrying this TCR beta chain. The antigen is undetermined. This entry comes from a study of T-cell memory formation after mild COVID-19. TCRdb reanalysed the 5' RACE reads using MiXCR and keeps one entry per CDR3 protein. In the table there are about 260,000 distinct CDR3 sequences, approximately 8% of which are singletons. This CDR3 is 16 amino acids long. V was clipped by 2 bases and J by 1 base, with 12 bases between them. In germline, CDR1 is LNHDA, CDR2 SQIVND (reference sequence). General study results and limits: Whether day 37 second-wave clones are SARS-CoV-2-specific was not confirmed.

The chain joins TRBV19 to TRBJ2-1; D might be TRBD2 (6 bases). This clonotype originated in a man younger than 35 who had mild COVID-19 (a few samples of this study predate the infection). Cell type and time point are not known. The specimen sequenced was PBMCs or a T cell subset sorted from them (not recorded which). The CDR3 DNA follows: TGTGCCAGTAGTATAACTCCGCGGGGATCCTACAATGAGCAGTTCTTC. The encoded protein is CASSITPRGSYNEQFF.